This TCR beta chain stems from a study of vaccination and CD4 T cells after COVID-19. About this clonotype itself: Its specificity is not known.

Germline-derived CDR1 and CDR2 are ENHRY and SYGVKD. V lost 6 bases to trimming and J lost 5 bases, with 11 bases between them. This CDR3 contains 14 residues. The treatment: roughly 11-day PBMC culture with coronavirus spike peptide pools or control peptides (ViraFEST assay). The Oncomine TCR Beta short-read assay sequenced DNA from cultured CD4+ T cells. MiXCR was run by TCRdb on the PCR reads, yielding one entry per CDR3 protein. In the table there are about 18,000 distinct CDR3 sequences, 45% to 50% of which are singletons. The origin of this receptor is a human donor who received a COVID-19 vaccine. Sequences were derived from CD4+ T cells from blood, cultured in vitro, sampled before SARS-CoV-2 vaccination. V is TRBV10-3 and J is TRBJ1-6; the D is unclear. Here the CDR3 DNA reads TGTGCCATCAGAGGGAACCCAGATAATTCACCCCTCCACTTT. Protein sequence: CAIRGNPDNSPLHF.